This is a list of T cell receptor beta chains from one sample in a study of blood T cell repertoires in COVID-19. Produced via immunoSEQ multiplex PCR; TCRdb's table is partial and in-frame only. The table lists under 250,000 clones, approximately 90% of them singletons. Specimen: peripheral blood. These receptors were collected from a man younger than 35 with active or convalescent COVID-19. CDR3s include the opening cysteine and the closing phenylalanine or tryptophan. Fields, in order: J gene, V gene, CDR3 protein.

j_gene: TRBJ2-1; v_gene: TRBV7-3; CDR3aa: CASSLTPGEQFF
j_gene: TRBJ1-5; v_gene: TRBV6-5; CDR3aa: CASTPGRQPQHF
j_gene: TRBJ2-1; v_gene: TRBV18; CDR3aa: CASSPRTGYNEQFF
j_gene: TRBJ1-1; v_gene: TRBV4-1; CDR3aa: CASSQVGRTGDTEAFF
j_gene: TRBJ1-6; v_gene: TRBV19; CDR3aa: CASTEGARSPLHF
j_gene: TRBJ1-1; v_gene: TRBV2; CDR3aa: CASRPIRDRVFGRTEAFF
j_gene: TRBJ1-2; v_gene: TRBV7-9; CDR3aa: CASSLGEAAYYGYTF
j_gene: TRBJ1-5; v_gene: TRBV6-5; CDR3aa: CASSRRGIVNQPQHF
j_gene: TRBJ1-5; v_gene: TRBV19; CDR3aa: CASSANRSNQPQHF
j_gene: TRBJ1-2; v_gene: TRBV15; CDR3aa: CATSRVIEANYGYTF
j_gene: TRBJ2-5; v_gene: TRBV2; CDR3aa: CASSRDSIVARETQYF
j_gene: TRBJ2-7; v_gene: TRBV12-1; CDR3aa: CASSFGLAYYEQYF
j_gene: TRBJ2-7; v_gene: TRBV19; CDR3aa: CASAYGDEQYF
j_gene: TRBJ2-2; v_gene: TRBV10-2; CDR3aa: CASSAHLAGGPTGELFF
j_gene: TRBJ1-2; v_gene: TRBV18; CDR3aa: CASSEQGTYRGYTF
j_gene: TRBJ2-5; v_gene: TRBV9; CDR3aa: CASSVGGRADPKQETQYF
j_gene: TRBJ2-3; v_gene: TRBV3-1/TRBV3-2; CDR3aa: CASSQDPGGAEDTQYF
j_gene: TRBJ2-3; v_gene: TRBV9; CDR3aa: CASSVGTSGRVGQYF
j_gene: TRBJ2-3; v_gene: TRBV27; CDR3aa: CASTSRGSRDTQYF
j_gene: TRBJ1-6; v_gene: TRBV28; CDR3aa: CASNTGQGSSPLHF
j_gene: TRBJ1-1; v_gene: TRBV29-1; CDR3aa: CSVVGTGPNTEAFF
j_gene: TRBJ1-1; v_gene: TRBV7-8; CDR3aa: CASSSAQGAEAFF